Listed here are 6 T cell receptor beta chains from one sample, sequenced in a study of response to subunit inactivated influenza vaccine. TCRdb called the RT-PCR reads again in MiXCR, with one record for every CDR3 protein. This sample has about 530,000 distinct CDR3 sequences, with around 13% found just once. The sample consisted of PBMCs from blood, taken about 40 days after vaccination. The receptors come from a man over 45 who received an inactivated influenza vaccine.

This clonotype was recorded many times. CDR3 loop: CSVGMRGRTDTQYF. The CDR3, as DNA: TGCAGCGTTGGGATGCGGGGGCGCACAGATACGCAGTATTTT. This rearrangement joins TRBV29-1 to TRBJ2-3; a weak D match, TRBD2 (7 bases). The V end was cut by 4 bases, the J end by 1 base, with 12 bases between. Germline V gene lookup returns CDR1 SQVTM and CDR2 ANQGSEA. The CDR3 is made up of 14 amino acids.

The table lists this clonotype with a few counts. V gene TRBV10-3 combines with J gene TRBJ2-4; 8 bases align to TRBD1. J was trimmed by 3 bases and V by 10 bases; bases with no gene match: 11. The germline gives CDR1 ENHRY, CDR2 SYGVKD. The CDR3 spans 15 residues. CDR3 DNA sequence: TGTGCCACATCATGGCAGGGGGCAGACAAAAACATTCAGTACTTC. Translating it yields CATSWQGADKNIQYF.

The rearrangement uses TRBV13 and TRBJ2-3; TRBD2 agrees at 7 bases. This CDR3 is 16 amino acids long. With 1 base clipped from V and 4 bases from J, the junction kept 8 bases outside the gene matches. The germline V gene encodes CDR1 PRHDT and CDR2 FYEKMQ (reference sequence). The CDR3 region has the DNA TGTGCCAGCAGCTTAGAGATGATGCTAGCGGCAGATACGCAGTATTTT. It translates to CASSLEMMLAADTQYF. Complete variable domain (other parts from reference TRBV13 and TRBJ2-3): AAGVIQSPRHLIKEKRETATLKCYPIPRHDTVYWYQQGPGQDPQFLISFYEKMQSDKGSIPDRFSAQQFSDYHSELNMSSLELGDSALYFCASSLEMMLAADTQYFGPGTRLTVL.

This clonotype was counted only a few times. The CDR3 loop is CASSLAPSGGLYEQYF. DNA of the CDR3: TGTGCCAGCAGCTTGGCTCCGAGCGGGGGACTCTACGAGCAGTACTTC. The gene calls are TRBV5-5 and TRBJ2-7; TRBD2 agrees at 8 bases. This CDR3 is 16 amino acids long. Germline V gene lookup returns CDR1 SGHKS and CDR2 YYEKEE (reference sequence). Trimming cost V 0 bases and J 3 bases; bases outside gene matches: 8.

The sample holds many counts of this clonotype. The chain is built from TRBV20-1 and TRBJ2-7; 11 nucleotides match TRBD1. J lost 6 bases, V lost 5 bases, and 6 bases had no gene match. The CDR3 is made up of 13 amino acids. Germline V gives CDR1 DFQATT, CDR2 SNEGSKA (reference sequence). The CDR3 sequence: CSAGQGAVSEQYF. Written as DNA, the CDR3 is TGCAGTGCTGGACAGGGGGCTGTTAGCGAGCAGTACTTC.

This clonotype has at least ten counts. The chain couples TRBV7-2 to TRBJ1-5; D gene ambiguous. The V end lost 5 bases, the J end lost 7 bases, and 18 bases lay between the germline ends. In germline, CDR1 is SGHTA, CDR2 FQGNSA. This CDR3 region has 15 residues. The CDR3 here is CASSEAAGSGQPQHF. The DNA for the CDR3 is TGTGCCAGCAGCGAAGCGGCAGGCAGCGGACAGCCCCAGCATTTT.